The rows below give T cell receptor beta chains drawn from one sample of a study of T cells in Graves' hyperthyroidism and ophthalmopathy. TCRdb re-analysed the multiplex PCR reads in MiXCR, keeping a single row per CDR3 protein. The data show about half a million distinct CDR3 sequences, around a quarter seen once. The sequenced sample consisted of blood. The receptor source for this set is a woman aged 25 to 39 with Graves' ophthalmopathy. Each CDR3 is given with its conserved first and last residue. Fields, in order: clone size, D gene, V gene, J gene, CDR3 protein, CDR3 DNA. A D gene is named only where the DNA matches it firmly. The size entry is marked missing in some rows and otherwise reads once, few, many or a size class.

-	TRBD1	TRBV6-5	TRBJ1-2	CASSLDRGPIGYTF	TGTGCCAGCAGTTTGGACAGGGGGCCCATTGGCTACACCTTC
many	-	TRBV5-1	TRBJ1-1	CASSLPTGSTVEAFF	TGCGCCAGCAGCTTACCGACAGGATCGACAGTTGAAGCTTTCTTT
many	TRBD1	TRBV6-1	TRBJ1-2	CASRDRENGYTF	TGTGCCAGCAGGGACAGGGAAAACGGCTACACCTTC
many	TRBD2	TRBV27	TRBJ2-2	CASSLWAGGANTGELFF	TGTGCCAGCAGTTTATGGGCCGGGGGGGCGAACACCGGGGAGCTGTTTTTT
few	TRBD1	TRBV6-5	TRBJ1-5	CASSSLGQGPYQPQHF	TGTGCCAGCAGTTCCTTGGGACAGGGTCCCTATCAGCCCCAGCATTTT
many	TRBD1	TRBV28	TRBJ1-5	CASSSPVTGLNNQPQHF	TGTGCCAGCAGTTCCCCGGTGACAGGGTTAAACAATCAGCCCCAGCATTTT
many	-	TRBV10-3	TRBJ1-3	CAIQEVGRTGGNTIYF	TGTGCCATCCAGGAGGTCGGGAGAACGGGTGGAAACACCATATATTTT
many	-	TRBV2	TRBJ1-1	CASRWTPRGIMNTEAFF	TGTGCCAGCAGATGGACACCCCGAGGGATTATGAACACTGAAGCTTTCTTT
many	-	TRBV12-3/TRBV12-4	TRBJ2-5	CASSFHRDQETQYF	TGTGCCAGCAGTTTTCACAGGGACCAAGAGACCCAGTACTTC
many	-	TRBV20-1	TRBJ2-7	CSARGGDIYEQYF	TGCAGTGCTAGAGGAGGGGACATCTACGAGCAGTACTTC
-	-	TRBV10-3	TRBJ1-5	CATWPGLENQPQHF	TGTGCCACCTGGCCGGGACTGGAGAATCAGCCCCAGCATTTT
-	TRBD1	TRBV20-1	TRBJ2-7	CSAMGQGASEQYF	TGCAGTGCTATGGGACAGGGGGCGTCAGAGCAGTACTTC
many	TRBD1	TRBV3-1	TRBJ1-1	CASSQRDRDTEAFF	TGTGCCAGCAGCCAGCGGGACAGGGACACTGAAGCTTTCTTT
-	TRBD1	TRBV29-1	TRBJ2-7	CSVEDRTGGGTYEQYF	TGCAGCGTTGAGGACCGGACAGGGGGCGGGACCTACGAGCAGTACTTC
many	TRBD1	TRBV6-5	TRBJ1-2	CASSYRARGQSEYGYTF	TGTGCCAGCAGTTACCGGGCCAGGGGGCAATCGGAATATGGCTACACCTTC
few	-	TRBV28	TRBJ2-7	CASALPGPSYEQYF	TGTGCCAGCGCGCTCCCGGGCCCCTCCTACGAGCAGTACTTC
many	-	TRBV6-5	TRBJ2-4	CASSYSGEAKNIQYF	TGTGCCAGCAGTTACTCGGGGGAGGCCAAAAACATTCAGTACTTC
-	TRBD2	TRBV4-1	TRBJ2-5	CASSQGSGREETQYF	TGCGCCAGCAGCCAAGGATCAGGGAGGGAAGAGACCCAGTACTTC
-	-	TRBV5-1	TRBJ1-2	CASSPVAGSYGYTF	TGCGCCAGCTCACCGGTAGCTGGGAGCTATGGCTACACCTTC
many	-	TRBV7-2	TRBJ1-2	CASSLSRGNYGYTF	TGTGCCAGCAGCTTATCGCGGGGGAACTATGGCTACACCTTC
-	TRBD2	TRBV3-1	TRBJ2-7	CASSQILAGDSLFYEQYF	TGTGCCAGCAGCCAGATTCTAGCGGGGGATAGTCTATTCTACGAGCAGTACTTC
-	-	TRBV30	TRBJ2-7	CASQTVTYEQYF	TGTGCCTCCCAGACAGTAACCTACGAGCAGTACTTC
-	-	TRBV27	TRBJ2-7	CASSLTAGRASEQYF	TGTGCCAGCAGTTTGACTGCGGGCAGGGCCTCCGAGCAGTACTTC
many	-	TRBV7-2	TRBJ1-2	CASSLLGGYTF	TGTGCCAGCAGCTTATTAGGCGGCTACACCTTC
few	-	TRBV6-2/TRBV6-3	TRBJ1-1	CASSYSELRAEAFF	TGTGCCAGCAGTTACTCAGAGCTCAGGGCTGAAGCTTTCTTT
-	TRBD1	TRBV2	TRBJ2-5	CASKGKRGQQETQYF	TGTGCCAGCAAAGGAAAAAGGGGACAGCAAGAGACCCAGTACTTC
-	-	TRBV15	TRBJ2-7	CATSTRDSYEQYF	TGTGCCACCAGCACCAGGGACTCCTACGAGCAGTACTTC
-	-	TRBV12-3/TRBV12-4	TRBJ2-3	CACSLGGTDTQYF	TGTGCCTGCAGTTTAGGGGGAACAGATACGCAGTATTTT
-	-	TRBV20-1	TRBJ2-7	CSARVGQRGGHEQYF	TGCAGTGCTAGAGTGGGACAACGCGGAGGCCACGAGCAGTACTTC
-	-	TRBV11-2	TRBJ2-5	CASSLIDRIRPGETQYF	TGTGCCAGCAGCTTAATCGACCGTATTAGGCCGGGAGAGACCCAGTACTTC
-	-	TRBV6-1	TRBJ1-3	CASRLPDSRNTIYF	TGTGCCAGCAGACTCCCCGACAGCCGAAACACCATATATTTT
many	-	TRBV4-1	TRBJ2-7	CASSQGPVPSYEQYF	TGCGCCAGCAGCCAAGGGCCGGTACCGTCCTACGAGCAGTACTTC
many	TRBD1	TRBV4-2	TRBJ1-2	CASSPAGQGAVNYGYTF	TGTGCCAGCAGCCCCGCGGGACAGGGGGCGGTTAACTATGGCTACACCTTC
many	-	TRBV29-1	TRBJ1-5	CIGVSNQPQHF	TGCATCGGGGTTAGCAATCAGCCCCAGCATTTT
many	TRBD2	TRBV7-9	TRBJ2-7	CASSGKLGTSYNEQYF	TGTGCCAGCAGTGGGAAATTGGGGACTAGCTACAACGAGCAGTACTTC
many	-	TRBV20-1	TRBJ1-2	CSAPTPRQIPNYGYTF	TGCAGTGCTCCCACCCCTCGACAGATACCTAACTATGGCTACACCTTC
few	-	TRBV19	TRBJ2-7	CASSIFVADPPYEQYF	TGTGCCAGTAGTATTTTCGTCGCGGATCCTCCCTACGAGCAGTACTTC
many	-	TRBV11-2	TRBJ2-7	CASSFGPYEQYF	TGTGCCAGCAGTTTCGGGCCCTACGAGCAGTACTTC
many	TRBD1	TRBV7-9	TRBJ2-6	CASSKGQLSSGANVLTF	TGTGCCAGCAGCAAGGGACAGCTGAGCTCTGGGGCCAACGTCCTGACTTTC
many	TRBD1	TRBV30	TRBJ1-5	CAWTATGNQPQHF	TGTGCCTGGACTGCGACAGGGAATCAGCCCCAGCATTTT
-	-	TRBV10-2	TRBJ2-2	CASSNYIQTNTGELFF	TGCGCCAGCAGTAATTACATCCAAACGAACACCGGGGAGCTGTTTTTT
many	-	TRBV9	TRBJ1-2	CASSVLDNYGYTF	TGTGCCAGCAGCGTATTAGATAACTATGGCTACACCTTC
-	-	TRBV7-9	TRBJ1-3	CASSLGATGNTIYF	TGTGCCAGCAGCTTAGGTGCGACTGGAAACACCATATATTTT
-	-	TRBV6-1	TRBJ1-1	CASAPGGLYTEAFF	TGTGCCAGCGCGCCGGGGGGATTGTACACTGAAGCTTTCTTT
many	TRBD1	TRBV5-1	TRBJ2-5	CASSSGQDQETQYF	TGCGCCAGCAGCTCTGGACAGGACCAAGAGACCCAGTACTTC
many	-	TRBV2	TRBJ2-5	CAGRIGGTETQYF	TGTGCCGGCAGGATAGGAGGGACGGAGACCCAGTACTTC
-	-	TRBV20-1	TRBJ1-1	CSAVQITEAFF	TGCAGTGCCGTACAAATCACTGAAGCTTTCTTT
-	TRBD1	TRBV10-3	TRBJ1-1	CAISMGGQGNTETFF	TGTGCCATCAGTATGGGGGGACAGGGGAACACTGAAACTTTCTTT
-	-	TRBV14	TRBJ2-2	CASSQDGRGGELFF	TGTGCCAGCAGCCAAGATGGACGGGGCGGGGAGCTGTTTTTT
few	TRBD1	TRBV6-1	TRBJ1-1	CASSERDRDTEAFF	TGTGCCAGCAGTGAACGTGACAGGGACACTGAAGCTTTCTTT
-	-	TRBV29-1	TRBJ1-2	CSVELVTSYGYTF	TGCAGCGTTGAACTGGTGACAAGCTATGGTTACACCTTC
many	-	TRBV12-3/TRBV12-4	TRBJ2-5	CASSETGAQETQYF	TGTGCCAGCAGTGAGACAGGCGCTCAAGAGACCCAGTACTTC
many	TRBD1	TRBV4-2	TRBJ2-5	CASSQGTRDRGETQYF	TGTGCCAGCAGCCAAGGAACCCGGGACAGGGGAGAGACCCAGTACTTC
-	-	TRBV2	TRBJ2-7	CASSPDSGEQYF	TGTGCCAGCAGCCCGGACTCGGGGGAGCAGTACTTC
-	TRBD1	TRBV4-1	TRBJ1-2	CASSQDLSSGGAHYSYTF	TGCGCCAGCAGCCAAGATCTTTCGTCAGGGGGCGCCCACTATAGCTACACCTTC